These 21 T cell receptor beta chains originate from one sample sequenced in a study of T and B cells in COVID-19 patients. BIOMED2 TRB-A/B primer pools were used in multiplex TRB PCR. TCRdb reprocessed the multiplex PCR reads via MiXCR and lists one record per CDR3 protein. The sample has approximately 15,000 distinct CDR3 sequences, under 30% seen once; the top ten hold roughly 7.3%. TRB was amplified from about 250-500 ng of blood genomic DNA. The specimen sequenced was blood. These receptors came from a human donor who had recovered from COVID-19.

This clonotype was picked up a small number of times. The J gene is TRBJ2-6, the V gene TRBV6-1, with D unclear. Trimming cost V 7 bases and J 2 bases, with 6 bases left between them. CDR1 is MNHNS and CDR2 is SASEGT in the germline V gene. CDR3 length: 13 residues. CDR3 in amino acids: CASNRAGANVLTF. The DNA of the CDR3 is TGTGCCAGCAACCGGGCTGGGGCCAACGTCCTGACTTTC.

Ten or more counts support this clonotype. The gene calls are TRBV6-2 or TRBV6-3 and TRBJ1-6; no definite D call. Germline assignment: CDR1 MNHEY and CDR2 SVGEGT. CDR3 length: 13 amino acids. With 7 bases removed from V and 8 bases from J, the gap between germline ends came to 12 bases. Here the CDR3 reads CASTLFTDSPLHF. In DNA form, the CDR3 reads TGTGCCAGCACTCTCTTCACGGATTCACCCCTCCACTTT.

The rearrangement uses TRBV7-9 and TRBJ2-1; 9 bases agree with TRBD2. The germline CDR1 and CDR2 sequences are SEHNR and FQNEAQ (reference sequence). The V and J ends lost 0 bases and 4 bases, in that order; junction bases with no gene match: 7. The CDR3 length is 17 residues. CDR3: CASSLARISGGYNEQFF. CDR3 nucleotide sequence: TGTGCCAGCAGCTTAGCGCGGATCAGCGGGGGGTACAATGAGCAGTTCTTC.

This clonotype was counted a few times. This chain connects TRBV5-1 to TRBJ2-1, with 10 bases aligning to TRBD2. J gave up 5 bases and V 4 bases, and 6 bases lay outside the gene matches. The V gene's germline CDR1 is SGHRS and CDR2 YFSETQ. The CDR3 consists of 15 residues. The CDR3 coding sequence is TGCGCCAGCAGCACTAGCGGGGCGGGGCACAATGAGCAGTTCTTC. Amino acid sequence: CASSTSGAGHNEQFF.

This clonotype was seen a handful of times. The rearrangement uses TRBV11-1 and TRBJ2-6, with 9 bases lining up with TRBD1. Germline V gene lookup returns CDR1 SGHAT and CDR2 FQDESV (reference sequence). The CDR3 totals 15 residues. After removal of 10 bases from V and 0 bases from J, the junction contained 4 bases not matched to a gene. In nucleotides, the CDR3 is TGTGCCACAGGACAGGGGAGCTCTGGGGCCAACGTCCTGACTTTC. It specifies CATGQGSSGANVLTF.

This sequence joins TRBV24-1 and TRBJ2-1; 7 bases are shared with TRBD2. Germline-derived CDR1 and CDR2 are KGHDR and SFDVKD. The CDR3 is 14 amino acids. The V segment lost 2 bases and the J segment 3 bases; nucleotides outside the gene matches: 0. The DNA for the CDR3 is TGTGCCACCAGTGATTCGGGGGGCTACAATGAGCAGTTCTTC. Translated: CATSDSGGYNEQFF.

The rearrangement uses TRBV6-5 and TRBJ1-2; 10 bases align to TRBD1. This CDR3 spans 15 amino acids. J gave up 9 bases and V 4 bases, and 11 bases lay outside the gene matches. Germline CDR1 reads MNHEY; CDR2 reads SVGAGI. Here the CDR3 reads CASSSSGTGALRYTF. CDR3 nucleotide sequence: TGTGCCAGCAGTTCGTCCGGGACAGGGGCCCTTCGCTACACCTTC.

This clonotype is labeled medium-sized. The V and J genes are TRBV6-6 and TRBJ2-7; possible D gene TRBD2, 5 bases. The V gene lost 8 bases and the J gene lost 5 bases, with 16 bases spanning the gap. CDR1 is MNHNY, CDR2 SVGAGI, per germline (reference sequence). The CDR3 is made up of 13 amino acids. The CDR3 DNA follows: TGTGCCAGCCGAGGGCGGGTCTTTAACGAGCAGTACTTC. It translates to CASRGRVFNEQYF.

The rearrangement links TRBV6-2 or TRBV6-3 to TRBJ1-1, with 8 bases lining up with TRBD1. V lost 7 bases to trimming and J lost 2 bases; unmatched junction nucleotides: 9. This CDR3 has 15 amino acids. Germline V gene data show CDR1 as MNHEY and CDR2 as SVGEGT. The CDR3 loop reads CASNLRTGRNTEAFF. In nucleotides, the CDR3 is TGTGCCAGCAACCTAAGGACAGGGAGAAACACTGAAGCTTTCTTT.

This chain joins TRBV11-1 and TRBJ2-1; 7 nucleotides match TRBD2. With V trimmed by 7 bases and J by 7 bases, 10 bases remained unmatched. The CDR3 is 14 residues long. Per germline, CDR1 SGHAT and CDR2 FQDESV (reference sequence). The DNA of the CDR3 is TGTGCCAGCACCAACTATCGGGGGGTAAATGAGCAGTTCTTC. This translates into CASTNYRGVNEQFF.

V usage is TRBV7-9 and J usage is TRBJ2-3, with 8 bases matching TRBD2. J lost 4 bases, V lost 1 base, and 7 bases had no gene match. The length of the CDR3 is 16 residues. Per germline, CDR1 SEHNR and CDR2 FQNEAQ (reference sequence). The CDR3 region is CASSLVPGTRADTQYF. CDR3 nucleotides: TGTGCCAGCAGCTTAGTGCCCGGGACTAGGGCAGATACGCAGTATTTT. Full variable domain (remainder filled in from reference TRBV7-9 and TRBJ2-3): DTGVSQNPRHKITKRGQNVTFRCDPISEHNRLYWYRQTLGQGPEFLTYFQNEAQLEKSRLLSDRFSAERPKGSFSTLEIQRTEQGDSAMYLCASSLVPGTRADTQYFGPGTRLTVL.

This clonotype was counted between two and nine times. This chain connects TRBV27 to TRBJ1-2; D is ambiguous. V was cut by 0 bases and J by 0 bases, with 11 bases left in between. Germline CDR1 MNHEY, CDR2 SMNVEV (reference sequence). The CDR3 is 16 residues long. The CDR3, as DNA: TGTGCCAGCAGTTTATCGAGCCAAGGAGCTAACTATGGCTACACCTTC. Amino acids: CASSLSSQGANYGYTF.

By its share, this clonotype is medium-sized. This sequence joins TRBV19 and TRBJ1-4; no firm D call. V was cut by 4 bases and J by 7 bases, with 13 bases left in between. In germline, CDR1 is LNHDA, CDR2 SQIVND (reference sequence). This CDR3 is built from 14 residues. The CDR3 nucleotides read TGTGCCAGTAGTACTGCAGGAGGTGGTGAAAAACTGTTTTTT. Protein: CASSTAGGGEKLFF.

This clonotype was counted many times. In DNA, the CDR3 is TGTGCCAGCTCACCATCGGGGGGGAACTACGAGCAGTACTTC. This codes for CASSPSGGNYEQYF. This chain uses TRBV18 with TRBJ2-7, with TRBD2 identical over 8 bases. Losses at the gene ends were 2 bases for V and 3 bases for J; bases not matched to a gene: 3. CDR1 and CDR2 (germline): KGHSH, LQKENI. The CDR3 consists of 14 residues. Together with reference TRBV18 and TRBJ2-7, the CDR3 gives the full variable domain: NAGVMQNPRHLVRRRGQEARLRCSPMKGHSHVYWYRQLPEEGLKFMVYLQKENIIDESGMPKERFSAEFPKEGPSILRIQQVVRGDSAAYFCASSPSGGNYEQYFGPGTRLTVT.

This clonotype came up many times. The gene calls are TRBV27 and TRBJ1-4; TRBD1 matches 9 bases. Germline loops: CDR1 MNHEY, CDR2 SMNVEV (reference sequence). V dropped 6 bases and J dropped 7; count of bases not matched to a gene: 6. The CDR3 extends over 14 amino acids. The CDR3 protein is CASRLTGGAEKLFF. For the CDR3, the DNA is TGTGCCAGCAGACTCACAGGGGGCGCTGAAAAACTGTTTTTT.

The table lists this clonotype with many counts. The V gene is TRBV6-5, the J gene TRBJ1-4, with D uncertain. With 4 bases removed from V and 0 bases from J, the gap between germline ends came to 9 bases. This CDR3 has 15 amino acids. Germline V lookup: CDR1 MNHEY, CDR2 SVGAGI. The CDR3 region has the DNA TGTGCCAGCAGTTTCAGTCCTGCAACTAATGAAAAACTGTTTTTT. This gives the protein CASSFSPATNEKLFF.

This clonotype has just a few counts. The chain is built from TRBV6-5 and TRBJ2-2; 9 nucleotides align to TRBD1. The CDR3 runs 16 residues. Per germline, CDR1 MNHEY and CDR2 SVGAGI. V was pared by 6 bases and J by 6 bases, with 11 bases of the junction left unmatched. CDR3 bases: TGTGCCAGCAGGGGGACAGGGAGAGGATATTCCGGGGAGCTGTTTTTT. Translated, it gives CASRGTGRGYSGELFF.

The CDR3 loop is CASSLLVETQYF. The CDR3 DNA reads as TGTGCCAGCAGCCTACTAGTAGAGACCCAGTACTTC. The chain couples TRBV7-2 to TRBJ2-5; the D gene is possibly TRBD2 (5 bases). The CDR3 totals 12 residues. Trimming pared 5 bases from V and 4 bases from J, leaving 8 bases between. Germline CDR1 and CDR2: SGHTA and FQGNSA. Together with reference TRBV7-2 and TRBJ2-5, the CDR3 gives the full variable domain: GAGVSQSPSNKVTEKGKDVELRCDPISGHTALYWYRQSLGQGLEFLIYFQGNSAPDKSGLPSDRFSAERTGGSVSTLTIQRTQQEDSAVYLCASSLLVETQYFGPGTRLLVL.

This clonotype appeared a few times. The CDR3, as DNA: TGTGCCACCAGCAGATCGCGGGGGACTAGCGGGGGGACCCAATTCTACGAGCAGTACTTC. Encoded protein: CATSRSRGTSGGTQFYEQYF. V gene TRBV15 combines with J gene TRBJ2-7; TRBD2 matches 15 bases. Trimming removed 2 bases from V and 3 bases from J; junction bases left unmatched: 14. CDR1 and CDR2 (germline): LNHNV, YYDKDF (reference sequence). The length of the CDR3 is 20 residues.

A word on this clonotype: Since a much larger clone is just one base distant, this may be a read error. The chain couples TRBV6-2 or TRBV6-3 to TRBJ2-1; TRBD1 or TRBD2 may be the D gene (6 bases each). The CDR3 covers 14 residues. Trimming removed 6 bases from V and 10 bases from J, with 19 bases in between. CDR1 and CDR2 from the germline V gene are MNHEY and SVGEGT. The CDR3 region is CASRGGSTRGEQFF. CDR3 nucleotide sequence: TGTGCCAGCAGGGGAGGCAGCACCAGGGGCGAGCAGTTCTTC.

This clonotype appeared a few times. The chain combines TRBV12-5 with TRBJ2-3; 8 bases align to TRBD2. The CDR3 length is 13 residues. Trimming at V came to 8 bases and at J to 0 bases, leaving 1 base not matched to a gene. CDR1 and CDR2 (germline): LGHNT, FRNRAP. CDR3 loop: CASLAGSTDTQYF. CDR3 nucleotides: TGTGCTAGTTTAGCGGGAAGCACAGATACGCAGTATTTT.